These 24 T cell receptor beta chains originate from one sample sequenced in a study of blood T cells in healthy people across ages. Primers used in a second PCR of about 6 to 11 cycles were a sample-barcoded 5' primer and a J-beta primer mix. TCRdb passed the 5' RACE reads through MiXCR, listing each CDR3 protein once. The sample has about 730,000 distinct CDR3 sequences, around 46% seen once. Sequenced sample: blood. All receptors come from a woman aged 55 to 70 in good health.

This chain uses TRBV20-1 with TRBJ1-2; 7 nucleotides agree with TRBD1. The J segment lost 8 bases and the V segment lost 5 bases, leaving 14 bases of the junction unmatched. The CDR3 is 14 amino acids. Looked up from germline, CDR1 is DFQATT and CDR2 is SNEGSKA (reference sequence). In DNA, the CDR3 is TGCAGTGCTCCTAGACAGGGTTTAGGGGTGGGCTACACCTTC. Its protein product is CSAPRQGLGVGYTF.

Details on this clonotype: This may stem from a read error, because a much larger clone lies one nucleotide away. The V call is TRBV2, the J call TRBJ1-1; D gene uncertain. Trimming left V 6 bases short and J 2 bases short, with 7 bases between. The CDR3 loop spans 12 amino acids. Per germline, CDR1 SNHLY and CDR2 FYNNEI. The CDR3 coding sequence is TGTGCCAGCAGAATAGATAACACTGAAGCTTTCTTT. Translating gives CASRIDNTEAFF. Drawing the rest from reference TRBV2 and TRBJ1-1, the complete variable domain is EPEVTQTPSHQVTQMGQEVILRCVPISNHLYFYWYRQILGQKVEFLVSFYNNEISEKSEIFDDQFSVERPDGSNFTLKIRSTKLEDSAMYFCASRIDNTEAFFGQGTRLTVV.

The chain is built from TRBV10-3 and TRBJ1-2; TRBD1 aligns across 9 bases. V dropped 8 bases and J dropped 6; count of bases not matched to a gene: 7. CDR3 size: 13 residues. Germline CDR1 reads ENHRY; CDR2 reads SYGVKD. Here the CDR3 reads CAIAQGQGNGYTF. CDR3 sequence (DNA): TGTGCCATCGCTCAGGGACAGGGAAATGGCTACACCTTC.

This sequence joins TRBV20-1 and TRBJ2-3; D might be TRBD2 (6 bases). V dropped 6 bases and J dropped 6 bases, with 13 bases sitting between them. Germline loops: CDR1 DFQATT, CDR2 SNEGSKA (reference sequence). The CDR3 length is 12 residues. This CDR3 is CSATNRGDTQYF. CDR3 nucleotide sequence: TGCAGTGCAACAAACCGGGGGGATACGCAGTATTTT.

The V and J genes are TRBV27 and TRBJ1-5, with D possibly TRBD1 on 5 matching bases. The V gene lost 7 bases and the J gene lost 1 base, with 8 bases spanning the gap. The CDR3 is 13 amino acids. CDR1 is MNHEY and CDR2 is SMNVEV in the germline V gene (reference sequence). The CDR3 loop reads CASKQGSNQPQHF. For the CDR3, the DNA is TGTGCCAGCAAGCAGGGCAGCAATCAGCCCCAGCATTTT.

This clonotype has a count of ten or more. The rearrangement joins TRBV7-2 to TRBJ2-3; D is undetermined. The CDR3 loop spans 18 amino acids. Looked up from germline, CDR1 is SGHTA and CDR2 is FQGNSA. Trimming removed 5 bases at V and 0 bases at J, with 21 bases between. The CDR3 loop is CASSRYLPGPDSTDTQYF. Here the CDR3 DNA reads TGTGCCAGCAGCAGATATCTTCCGGGCCCAGATAGCACAGATACGCAGTATTTT.

Note on this clonotype: A much larger clone is a single base away; this may be a read error. The chain has TRBV29-1 and TRBJ2-5; 8 nucleotides align to TRBD2. The CDR3 has 16 residues. In germline, CDR1 is SQVTM, CDR2 ANQGSEA. Trimming took 5 bases from V and 4 from J; bases not matched to a gene: 15. The CDR3 reads CSVQRARGGLPETQYF. The CDR3 DNA is TGCAGCGTTCAGCGAGCCCGGGGGGGCCTCCCAGAGACCCAGTACTTC.

The chain employs TRBV29-1 and TRBJ1-5; TRBD1 is a possible D gene (6 bases). Germline loops: CDR1 SQVTM, CDR2 ANQGSEA. V was shortened by 7 bases and J by 8 bases, with 15 bases between the two germline ends. This CDR3 comprises 12 residues. The chain's CDR3 is CSAVQGGEPQHF. The CDR3 region has the DNA TGCAGCGCCGTACAGGGAGGAGAGCCCCAGCATTTT.

As regards this clonotype: It may be a read error: a sequence one base away is much more abundant. The chain uses TRBV11-1 and TRBJ2-7; no definite D call. V lost 3 bases, J lost 7 bases, and 13 bases lay in between. CDR1 is SGHAT, CDR2 FQDESV, per germline (reference sequence). The CDR3 loop spans 13 amino acids. CDR3 nucleotide sequence: TGTGCCAGCAGCTTTTTCGGGTCTAATGAGCAGTACTTC. Translating gives CASSFFGSNEQYF.

The J gene is TRBJ2-1, the V gene TRBV6-5, with 9 bases lining up with TRBD1. Germline CDR1 reads MNHEY; CDR2 reads SVGAGI. The length of the CDR3 is 15 residues. The J segment lost 3 bases and the V segment lost 5 bases, leaving 5 bases of the junction unmatched. In DNA form, the CDR3 reads TGTGCCAGCAGTGCCGGGACAGGGTACTACAATGAGCAGTTCTTC. It specifies CASSAGTGYYNEQFF.

V and J are TRBV9 and TRBJ1-2, with D possibly TRBD1 on 5 matching bases. The CDR3 has 16 residues. V was cut by 0 bases and J by 6 bases, with 18 bases left in between. Per germline, CDR1 SGDLS and CDR2 YYNGEE. In nucleotides, the CDR3 is TGTGCCAGCAGCGTAGCTACCCTTGACAGAGCCGATGGCTACACCTTC. This translates into CASSVATLDRADGYTF.

There are a few counts of this clonotype. The chain links TRBV7-2 to TRBJ1-1, with D possibly matching TRBD1 (6 bases). The germline V gene has CDR1 SGHTA and CDR2 FQGNSA. V lost 5 bases, J lost 3 bases, and 16 bases lay in between. The CDR3 is made up of 15 amino acids. This CDR3 reads CASSARQAGYTEAFF. DNA of the CDR3: TGTGCCAGCAGCGCAAGACAGGCCGGCTACACTGAAGCTTTCTTT.

This clonotype has only a few counts. The chain carries TRBV18 and TRBJ2-7; maybe TRBD1 (6 bases). The CDR3 runs 15 residues. Germline V gene data show CDR1 as KGHSH and CDR2 as LQKENI. Trimming pared 4 bases from V and 2 bases from J, leaving 15 bases between. CDR3 loop: CASSQETGDAYEQYF. In DNA, the CDR3 is TGTGCCAGCTCACAGGAGACAGGAGACGCCTACGAGCAGTACTTC.

This clonotype was counted only a few times. V gene TRBV7-9 combines with J gene TRBJ2-7; D is unresolved. TRBJ2-5 matches the DNA end more closely, so the J call is doubtful. The CDR3 runs 12 residues. Germline V gene sequence: CDR1 SEHNR, CDR2 FQNEAQ (reference sequence). In nucleotides, the CDR3 is TGTGCCAGCAGCTTAAACGACCAGACCCAGTACTTC. Amino acid sequence: CASSLNDQTQYF.

The chain recombines TRBV14 with TRBJ2-1; TRBD2 matches 8 bases. The germline gives CDR1 SGHDN, CDR2 FVKESK. V was clipped by 4 bases and J by 9 bases; unmatched bases: 8. The CDR3 runs to 14 residues. The CDR3 loop reads CASSLGIAGFEQFF. The DNA of the CDR3 is TGTGCCAGCAGCCTAGGGATAGCGGGATTTGAGCAGTTCTTC. Together with reference TRBV14 and TRBJ2-1, the CDR3 gives the full variable domain: EAGVTQFPSHSVIEKGQTVTLRCDPISGHDNLYWYRRVMGKEIKFLLHFVKESKQDESGMPNNRFLAERTGGTYSTLKVQPAELEDSGVYFCASSLGIAGFEQFFGPGTRLTVL.

This clonotype was recorded at least ten times. The chain links TRBV29-1 to TRBJ2-5; D is ambiguous. Between the trimmed V and J ends, which lost 3 bases and 9 bases, there was a span of 17 bases. Germline V CDR1 and CDR2: SQVTM, ANQGSEA. The CDR3 is 13 amino acids. DNA for the CDR3: TGCAGCGTTGACACGACCGGCTCCGGGTCCCAGTACTTC. It translates to CSVDTTGSGSQYF. Complete variable domain (other parts from reference TRBV29-1 and TRBJ2-5): SAVISQKPSRDICQRGTSLTIQCQVDSQVTMMFWYRQQPGQSLTLIATANQGSEATYESGFVIDKFPISRPNLTFSTLTVSNMSPEDSSIYLCSVDTTGSGSQYFGPGTRLLVL.

V usage is TRBV28 and J usage is TRBJ1-4; tentatively, D is TRBD1 (5 bases). V lost 4 bases and J 5 bases, leaving 20 bases between the germline ends. This CDR3 is 17 amino acids long. CDR1 and CDR2 (germline): MDHEN, SYDVKM. Written as DNA, the CDR3 is TGTGCCAGCAGTTCTAACCAACCCGGGACCCTCAATGAAAAACTGTTTTTT. Encoded protein: CASSSNQPGTLNEKLFF.

V gene TRBV20-1 combines with J gene TRBJ1-5; D unclear. CDR3 length: 13 residues. V was shortened by 7 bases and J by 2 bases, with 12 bases between the two germline ends. Per the germline V gene, CDR1 is DFQATT and CDR2 is SNEGSKA (reference sequence). The CDR3 bases are TGCAGTGTTCCCGGGTCTGGCAATCAGCCCCAGCATTTT. The encoded protein is CSVPGSGNQPQHF.

The chain uses TRBV7-2 and TRBJ2-1; tentative D call: TRBD2 (5 bases). This CDR3 has 16 residues. The V gene lost 2 bases and the J gene lost 0 bases, with 11 bases spanning the gap. Germline CDR1 and CDR2: SGHTA and FQGNSA. CDR3 bases: TGTGCCAGCAGCTTATCGGTAGCGCACTCCTACAATGAGCAGTTCTTC. Translating it yields CASSLSVAHSYNEQFF.

This clonotype was detected a few times. The rearrangement links TRBV20-1 to TRBJ2-5, with D possibly matching TRBD1 (6 bases). Germline values: CDR1 DFQATT, CDR2 SNEGSKA (reference sequence). This CDR3 is built from 15 residues. Between the trimmed V and J ends, which lost 1 base and 5 bases, there was a span of 17 bases. The chain's CDR3 is CSARVWGRTGETQYF. CDR3 nucleotides: TGCAGTGCTAGAGTTTGGGGGCGGACCGGCGAGACCCAGTACTTC.

In this sample, this clonotype turned up a few times. The V gene is TRBV3-1, the J gene TRBJ2-3; 10 bases line up with TRBD1. V shed 0 bases and J 6 bases; nucleotides not matched to a gene: 6. Germline CDR1 reads LGHDT; CDR2 reads YNNKEL (reference sequence). The CDR3 has 16 residues. The CDR3 DNA reads TGTGCCAGCAGCCAAGAGCGGACAGGGGGGACCGATACGCAGTATTTT. Translating it yields CASSQERTGGTDTQYF.

Concerning this clonotype itself: One base away lies a much larger clone, so this may be a sequencing read error. The genes are TRBV12-3 or TRBV12-4 and TRBJ2-7; D gene uncertain. The CDR3 contains 11 residues. Trimming removed 4 bases from V and 6 bases from J, with 7 bases in between. In DNA form, the CDR3 reads TGTGCCAGCAGTTGGGGAACCGAGCAGTACTTC. Amino acid sequence: CASSWGTEQYF.

The V and J genes are TRBV20-1 and TRBJ2-7; D might be TRBD1 (6 bases). Germline V gene data show CDR1 as DFQATT and CDR2 as SNEGSKA (reference sequence). V shed 2 bases and J shed 0 bases, with 20 bases lying between them. This CDR3 contains 17 residues. This CDR3 is CSARTLDSPRSSYEQYF. Here the CDR3 DNA reads TGCAGTGCTAGAACCCTGGACAGCCCCAGGAGCTCCTACGAGCAGTACTTC.

The table lists this clonotype with a few counts. This rearrangement joins TRBV5-6 to TRBJ2-5; possibly TRBD1 or TRBD2 for D (6 bases each). V lost 9 bases to trimming and J lost 5 bases, with 17 bases between them. Germline CDR1 SGHDT, CDR2 YYEEEE. The CDR3 length is 13 residues. The DNA of the CDR3 is TGTGCCACCTCACAGGGACTCGTCGAGACCCAGTACTTC. It is translated as CATSQGLVETQYF.